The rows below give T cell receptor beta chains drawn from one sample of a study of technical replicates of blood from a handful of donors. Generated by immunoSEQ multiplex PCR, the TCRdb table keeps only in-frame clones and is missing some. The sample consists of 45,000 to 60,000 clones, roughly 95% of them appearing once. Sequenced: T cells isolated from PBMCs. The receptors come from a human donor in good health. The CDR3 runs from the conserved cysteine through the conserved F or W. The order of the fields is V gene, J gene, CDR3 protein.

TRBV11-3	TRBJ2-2	CASSFDMSGKNTGELFF
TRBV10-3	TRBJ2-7	CAIRHQGTSGLLGEQYF
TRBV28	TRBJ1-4	CASIRSGNVEKLFF
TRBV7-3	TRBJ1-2	CASSKPGTNYGYTF
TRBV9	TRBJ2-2	CASSVRQGAPGELFF
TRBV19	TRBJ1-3	CASSIQARQPLDTIYF
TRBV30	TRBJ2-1	CAWTSVVPYNEQFF
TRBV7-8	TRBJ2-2	CASSLKASGRAGELFF
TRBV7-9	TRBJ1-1	CASSLGTGNTEAFF
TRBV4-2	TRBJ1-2	CASTIDRGNYGYTF
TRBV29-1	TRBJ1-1	CSVAREKNTEAFF
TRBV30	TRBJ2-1	CAWTLGTGVDNEQFF
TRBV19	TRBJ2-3	CASSSGTSGITDTQYF
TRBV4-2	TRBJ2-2	CASSQEQGLAVLSGELFF
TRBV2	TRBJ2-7	CAAQRDREVHEQYF
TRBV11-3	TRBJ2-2	CASSLEEREIGGELFF
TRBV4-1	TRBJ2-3	CASSAGRGVLTDTQYF
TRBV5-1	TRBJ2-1	CASNARTGHNEQFF
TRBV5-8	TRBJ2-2	CASSFRGANTGELFF
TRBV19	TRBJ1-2	CASSLTGGANGYTF
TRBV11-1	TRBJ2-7	CASSGTGTGEQYF